This TCR beta chain was documented in a study of metastatic and nonmetastatic thyroid tumors. In the study overall: Repertoires of blood and of tissue (tumor or nodule) from malignant and benign thyroid patients were compared.

With 3 bases clipped from V and 0 bases from J, the junction kept 10 bases outside the gene matches. The germline CDR1 and CDR2 sequences are LNHDA and SQIVND (reference sequence). This CDR3 comprises 17 residues. In its sample, this clone was seen many times. The same CDR3 is also encoded by other DNA sequences in this sample. The entire patient cohort was treatment-naive prior to thyroid surgery. Per the original data handling: The authors used CDR3 differences across clinicopathological groups to build a distant-metastasis classifier for papillary thyroid cancer. TCRdb re-called clones from the PCR reads using MiXCR. Here the V and J calls rest on TCRdb's processing, not on the authors' analysis. The profile shows approximately 22,000 clones, about 11% of them singletons.

The sequenced sample consisted of blood. The chain links TRBV19 to TRBJ2-5, with 7 bases matching TRBD1. This clonotype originated in a female donor with papillary thyroid cancer or a benign thyroid nodule (not recorded which). Some clones in this sample may be carry-over from other donors' samples. The CDR3 DNA reads as TGTGCCAGTAGTATGTACCCAGGGGGATCAGACCAAGAGACCCAGTACTTC. Translating it yields CASSMYPGGSDQETQYF.